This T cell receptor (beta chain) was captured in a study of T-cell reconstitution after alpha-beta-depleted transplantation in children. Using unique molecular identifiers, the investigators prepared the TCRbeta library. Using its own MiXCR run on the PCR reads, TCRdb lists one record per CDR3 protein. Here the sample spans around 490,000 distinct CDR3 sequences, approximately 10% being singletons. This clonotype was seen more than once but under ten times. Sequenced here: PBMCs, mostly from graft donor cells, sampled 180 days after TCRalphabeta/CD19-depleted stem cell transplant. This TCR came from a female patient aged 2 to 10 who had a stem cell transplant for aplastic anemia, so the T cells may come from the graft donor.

The CDR3, as DNA: TGCGCCAGCAGCTTGGGACAGGGAAACTACGAGCAGTACTTC. It is translated as CASSLGQGNYEQYF. The chain carries TRBV5-1 and TRBJ2-7; 7 nucleotides line up with TRBD1. The CDR3 has 14 residues. Trimming took 0 bases from V and 3 from J; bases not matched to a gene: 3. Per germline, CDR1 SGHRS and CDR2 YFSETQ.